Here is one TCR beta chain with its context. Described time point: persistent/refractory GD, antithyroid drugs over 5 years with positive TRAb. The TCR library was made from RNA extracted from PBMCs. The authors built TCR beta libraries using iRepertoire HTBI primers and Arm-PCR of CDR3 regions. TCRdb ran MiXCR on the multiplex PCR reads and lists one entry per CDR3 protein. The sample records 700,000 or so distinct CDR3 sequences, 25% to 30% being singletons. This entry comes from a study of regulatory T cells in long-lasting Graves disease. The CDR3 loop spans 16 amino acids. Trimming took 6 bases from V and 0 from J; bases not matched to a gene: 1. Germline V CDR1 and CDR2: MNHEY, SVGEGT.

The TCR was taken from a female donor with Graves disease. This rearrangement joins TRBV6-2 or TRBV6-3 to TRBJ2-1; 14 bases are a match to TRBD2. The sequencing used peripheral blood mononuclear cells (PBMCs), collected when the disease was refractory, from a patient treated with antithyroid drugs. CDR3 bases: TGTGCCAGCAGAGGGACTAGCGGGAGCTCCTACAATGAGCAGTTCTTC. Its protein is CASRGTSGSSYNEQFF.